Shown below are 6 T cell receptor beta chains from a single sample sequenced in a study of T cell responses to AZD1222 COVID-19 vaccine. Sequencing used immunoSEQ multiplex PCR; TCRdb keeps in-frame clones, though not all of them. This table has around 170,000 clones, approximately 89% appearing once. The sequences come from peripheral blood, collected on day 0 of AZD1222 vaccination. These receptors originate from an adult in good health.

The chain uses TRBV25-1 and TRBJ1-1; perhaps TRBD1 as D (5 bases). Germline assignment: CDR1 MGHDK and CDR2 SYGVNS. This CDR3 is 15 amino acids long. V gave up 3 bases and J gave up 1 base, with 12 bases separating them. The CDR3 here is CASSELQGRNTEAFF. The CDR3 DNA sequence: TGTGCCAGCAGTGAGCTCCAGGGCAGGAACACTGAAGCTTTCTTT.

This rearrangement joins TRBV20-1 to TRBJ2-7; the D is unclear. The V and J ends lost 0 bases and 10 bases respectively, with 10 bases between them. Germline V CDR1 and CDR2: DFQATT, SNEGSKA (reference sequence). This CDR3 has 11 residues. The CDR3 spells CSARDLRFQYF. CDR3 nucleotide sequence: TGCAGTGCTAGAGATCTCAGGTTCCAGTACTTC.

This sequence joins TRBV5-5 and TRBJ2-1; D assignment may be TRBD1 or TRBD2 (5 bases each). The V end lost 3 bases, the J end lost 0 bases, and 13 bases lay between the germline ends. Germline values: CDR1 SGHKS, CDR2 YYEKEE (reference sequence). The CDR3 has 16 residues. The CDR3 is CASSWDVFNSYNEQFF. The CDR3 DNA sequence: TGTGCCAGCAGCTGGGACGTATTTAACTCCTACAATGAGCAGTTCTTC. Full variable domain (remainder filled in from reference TRBV5-5 and TRBJ2-1): DAGVTQSPTHLIKTRGQQVTLRCSPISGHKSVSWYQQVLGQGPQFIFQYYEKEERGRGNFPDRFSARQFPNYSSELNVNALLLGDSALYLCASSWDVFNSYNEQFFGPGTRLTVL.

The chain employs TRBV19 and TRBJ2-2; D remains unclear. Germline values: CDR1 LNHDA, CDR2 SQIVND (reference sequence). V was clipped by 4 bases and J by 5 bases, with 14 bases between them. The CDR3 sequence is 15 residues long. In DNA, the CDR3 is TGTGCCAGTAGTAGCCCGCCATTGCGTACCGGGGAGCTGTTTTTT. It encodes CASSSPPLRTGELFF.

This chain connects TRBV28 to TRBJ2-7, with 7 bases aligning to TRBD1. V was clipped by 1 base and J by 3 bases; unmatched bases: 6. The CDR3 contains 15 residues. CDR1 and CDR2 from the germline V gene are MDHEN and SYDVKM. This chain's CDR3 is CASSLSRGLGYEQYF. The DNA of the CDR3 is TGTGCCAGCAGTTTATCAAGGGGGCTTGGCTACGAGCAGTACTTC.

V gene TRBV11-3 combines with J gene TRBJ2-7; D is ambiguous. There are 17 residues in the CDR3. The V end lost 5 bases, the J end lost 0 bases, and 20 bases lay between the germline ends. Germline-derived CDR1 and CDR2 are SGHNT and YENEEA. CDR3 coding DNA: TGTGCCAGCAGCCCCGGAAGACTGGGTGCCAGCTCCTACGAGCAGTACTTC. Translated: CASSPGRLGASSYEQYF. Using reference TRBV11-3 and TRBJ2-7 for the parts outside the CDR3, the full variable domain is EAGVVQSPRYKIIEKKQPVAFWCNPISGHNTLYWYLQNLGQGPELLIRYENEEAVDDSQLPKDRFSAERLKGVDSTLKIQPAELGDSAVYLCASSPGRLGASSYEQYFGPGTRLTVT.